Described below is a single T cell receptor (beta chain) sequence and its context. The sample originates from a study of cytomegalovirus exposure and HLA in healthy donors. Turning to the study itself: Researchers found that approximately 77% of about 400 genotyped donors fell within the Caucasian-associated ancestry cluster.

Germline CDR1 reads SGHTA; CDR2 reads FQGTGA. V was cut by 2 bases and J by 5 bases, with 12 bases left in between. The CDR3 totals 14 residues. PCR involved 60 Vbeta and 13 Jbeta primers. Only in-frame clones appear in the TCRdb table, and some are missing; sequencing was by immunoSEQ multiplex PCR. The data contain fewer than 60,000 clones, around 77% of them singletons. Sequenced sample: PBMCs. This rearrangement joins TRBV7-3 to TRBJ1-1; TRBD1 is a possible D gene (5 bases). This receptor was taken from a middle-aged woman in good health and CMV-seropositive. This chain's CDR3 is CASSLGPGRTEAFF. The CDR3 DNA reads as TGTGCCAGCAGCTTAGGTCCAGGGCGAACTGAAGCTTTCTTT.